These T cell receptor beta chains were read from a single sample in a study of T cell repertoires in cytomegalovirus infection. TCRdb fed the reads into MiXCR, producing one record per CDR3 protein. The sample lists roughly 230,000 distinct CDR3 sequences, approximately 22% occurring once. The sample consisted of CD8+ T cells from PBMCs. These receptors all stem from a human donor in good health (CMV status not recorded). Some clones in this sample may be carry-over from other donors' samples. The CDR3 runs from the conserved cysteine through the conserved F or W. Each record gives: clone size, J gene, D gene, V gene, CDR3 protein, CDR3 DNA. The D gene is left open where the match is weak. Size is stated for part of the rows, as once, few or many counts, or as a class when the clone is expanded.

few	TRBJ1-1	-	TRBV20-1	CSASFFGGTEAFF	TGCAGTGCTTCCTTTTTTGGGGGCACTGAAGCTTTCTTT
-	TRBJ1-2	-	TRBV5-4	CASNQSDYGYTF	TGTGCCAGCAACCAATCAGACTATGGCTACACCTTC
-	TRBJ1-1	-	TRBV4-3	CASSQLTAPNTEAFF	TGCGCCAGCAGCCAACTGACCGCCCCGAACACTGAAGCTTTCTTT
many	TRBJ1-3	-	TRBV25-1	CASPQTGTGNTIYF	TGTGCCAGCCCTCAGACAGGAACTGGAAACACCATATATTTT
-	TRBJ2-7	TRBD1	TRBV2	CASSVNLGQGAGEQYF	TGTGCCAGCAGCGTAAATCTGGGACAGGGGGCTGGAGAGCAGTACTTC
-	TRBJ2-2	TRBD2	TRBV19	CATNPGLGFTGELFF	TGTGCCACCAATCCGGGACTAGGGTTCACCGGGGAGCTGTTTTTT
many	TRBJ2-1	-	TRBV7-8	CASFYSYNEQFF	TGTGCCAGCTTTTATTCCTACAATGAGCAGTTCTTC
-	TRBJ2-3	TRBD2	TRBV9	CASSLRSGAGTDTQYF	TGTGCCAGCAGCCTCCGTAGCGGGGCGGGCACAGATACGCAGTATTTT
-	TRBJ2-1	TRBD1	TRBV4-2	CASSQDLGQGYYEQFF	TGTGCCAGCAGCCAAGATTTGGGACAGGGGTACTATGAGCAGTTCTTC
few	TRBJ1-1	-	TRBV2	CASREENTEAFF	TGTGCCAGCAGGGAAGAAAACACTGAAGCTTTCTTT
few	TRBJ2-3	-	TRBV28	CASRLMMVPDTQYF	TGTGCCAGCAGGCTAATGATGGTTCCAGATACGCAGTATTTT
few	TRBJ2-1	-	TRBV19	CASSPPGYNEQFF	TGTGCCAGTAGCCCTCCCGGATACAATGAGCAGTTCTTC
-	TRBJ2-1	-	TRBV7-9	CASSPRQDEQFF	TGTGCCAGCAGCCCTCGACAGGATGAGCAGTTCTTC
few	TRBJ2-1	-	TRBV7-3	CASRDGSSNEQFF	TGTGCCAGCAGGGACGGATCCTCCAATGAGCAGTTCTTC
-	TRBJ2-1	-	TRBV6-2/TRBV6-3	CASRDRGAYNEQFF	TGTGCCAGCAGAGACCGGGGCGCTTACAATGAGCAGTTCTTC
-	TRBJ2-1	TRBD2	TRBV20-1	CSTPGGLAGDYNEQFF	TGCAGTACCCCTGGGGGACTAGCGGGCGATTACAATGAGCAGTTCTTC
few	TRBJ2-1	TRBD2	TRBV6-6	CASSPRGGGVANEQFF	TGTGCCAGCAGTCCGCGGGGGGGCGGGGTCGCAAATGAGCAGTTCTTC
many	TRBJ1-1	-	TRBV3-1	CASSQDKGSNTEAFF	TGTGCCAGCAGCCAAGATAAGGGGTCGAACACTGAAGCTTTCTTT
-	TRBJ1-2	-	TRBV20-1	CSARGGTGYTF	TGCAGTGCTAGAGGAGGGACCGGCTACACCTTC
many	TRBJ2-1	TRBD2	TRBV4-1	CASSYRSGDDNEQFF	TGCGCCAGCAGCTATAGGAGCGGGGACGACAATGAGCAGTTCTTC
once	TRBJ2-7	-	TRBV23-1	CASSQSWGTDLIEQYF	TGCGCCAGCAGTCAATCGTGGGGGACCGATCTGATCGAGCAGTACTTC
-	TRBJ2-1	-	TRBV12-3/TRBV12-4	CASSIQRPDNEQFF	TGTGCCAGCAGTATCCAACGACCTGACAATGAGCAGTTCTTC
many	TRBJ2-7	-	TRBV2	CASIHRRDRDVEQYF	TGTGCCAGCATTCACAGGCGGGACAGAGACGTCGAGCAGTACTTC
-	TRBJ2-3	TRBD1	TRBV28	CASTQGTGVPDTQYF	TGTGCCAGCACCCAGGGGACAGGGGTACCAGATACGCAGTATTTT
-	TRBJ2-7	TRBD1	TRBV12-3/TRBV12-4	CASSFPLGQGPTYEQYF	TGTGCCAGCAGTTTCCCTCTCGGACAGGGGCCTACCTACGAGCAGTACTTC
-	TRBJ1-1	-	TRBV7-9	CASEGLNTEAFF	TGTGCCAGCGAGGGGTTGAACACTGAAGCTTTCTTT
-	TRBJ2-3	TRBD2	TRBV5-1	CASSLSGGPDTQYF	TGCGCCAGCAGCTTGTCGGGGGGGCCAGATACGCAGTATTTT
few	TRBJ2-7	-	TRBV9	CASSVGTTLNYEQYF	TGTGCCAGCAGCGTAGGCACGACTCTTAACTACGAGCAGTACTTC
-	TRBJ2-7	TRBD1	TRBV20-1	CSARTHRGYEQYF	TGCAGTGCTAGAACCCACAGGGGCTACGAGCAGTACTTC
many	TRBJ2-3	TRBD2	TRBV7-6	CASTRTSGSTDTQYF	TGTGCCAGCACCCGGACTAGCGGGAGTACAGATACGCAGTATTTT
-	TRBJ2-5	-	TRBV5-1	CASSWGVGSGETQYF	TGCGCCAGCAGCTGGGGGGTAGGTTCGGGAGAGACCCAGTACTTC
few	TRBJ2-7	-	TRBV20-1	CSARGVAFYEQYF	TGCAGTGCTAGAGGGGTGGCGTTCTACGAGCAGTACTTC
few	TRBJ2-7	TRBD1	TRBV7-9	CASSPLRGQGTYEQYF	TGTGCCAGCAGCCCTCTGAGAGGACAGGGGACCTACGAGCAGTACTTC
-	TRBJ1-1	TRBD1	TRBV2	CASRTGEMNTEAFF	TGTGCCAGCAGAACAGGGGAGATGAACACTGAAGCTTTCTTT
-	TRBJ1-2	TRBD1	TRBV14	CASSQDDRANGYTF	TGTGCCAGCAGCCAAGATGACAGGGCCAATGGCTACACCTTC
few	TRBJ2-7	-	TRBV10-3	CAISPDRLVYEQYF	TGTGCCATCAGTCCGGACAGATTGGTCTACGAGCAGTACTTC
-	TRBJ2-5	-	TRBV28	CASSPFGGLQETQYF	TGTGCCAGCAGCCCATTCGGGGGACTCCAAGAGACCCAGTACTTC
-	TRBJ1-1	TRBD1	TRBV7-6	CASSPTGGGEAFF	TGTGCCAGCAGCCCTACAGGGGGCGGTGAAGCTTTCTTT